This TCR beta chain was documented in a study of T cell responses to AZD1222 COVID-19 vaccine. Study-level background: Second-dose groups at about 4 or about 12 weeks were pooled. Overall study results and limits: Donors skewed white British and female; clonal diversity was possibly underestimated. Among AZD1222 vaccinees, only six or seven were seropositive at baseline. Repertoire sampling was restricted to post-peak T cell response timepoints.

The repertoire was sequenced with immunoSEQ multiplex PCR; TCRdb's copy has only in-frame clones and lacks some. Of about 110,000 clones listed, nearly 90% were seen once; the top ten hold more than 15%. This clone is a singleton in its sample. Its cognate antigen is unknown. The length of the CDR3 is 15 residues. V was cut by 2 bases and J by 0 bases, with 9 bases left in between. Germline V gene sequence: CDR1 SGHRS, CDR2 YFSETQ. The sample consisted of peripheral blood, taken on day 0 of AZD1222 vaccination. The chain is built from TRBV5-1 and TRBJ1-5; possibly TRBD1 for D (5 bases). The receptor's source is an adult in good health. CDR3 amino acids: CASSFLGDSNQPQHF. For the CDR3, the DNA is TGCGCCAGCAGCTTTCTGGGGGATAGCAATCAGCCCCAGCATTTT.